This entry lists 17 T cell receptor beta chains sequenced from one sample in a study of human T cells and chemical hapten exposure (dated by TCRdb to the early 2020s). The time point label on this specimen signifies: patch test 2, 6 weeks after DPC sensitization. In light of the paper, this sample's treatment or condition label describes: therapeutic diphenylcyclopropenone sensitization with weekly scalp DPC. The library was made by RACE. TCRdb names NextSeq 500 as the instrument used. TCRdb trimmed public reads at Q25 via fastp, called clones via MiXCR and kept in-frame beta chains. Rows are combined by CDR3 protein, so each entry shows the most common genes and DNA. For this sample the table gives around 75,000 distinct CDR3 sequences, of which 10% were detected only once. Of the sample, around 6.8% is held by the ten largest clones. Sequences were derived from whole blood, sampled in connection with sensitization to the hapten diphenylcyclopropenone (DPC). These receptors were taken from a woman in her forties or fifties with alopecia areata. Some clones in this sample may be carry-over from other donors' samples.

This clonotype was detected many times. The DNA for the CDR3 is TGTGCCAGCAGCTTAAGCGGCGGAACTAATGAAAAACTGTTTTTT. Translated: CASSLSGGTNEKLFF. The rearrangement joins TRBV7-3 to TRBJ1-4; D is uncertain. The germline V gene has CDR1 SGHTA and CDR2 FQGTGA. V gave up 1 base and J gave up 1 base, with 7 bases separating them. The CDR3 sequence is 15 residues long. Combining the CDR3 with reference TRBV7-3 and TRBJ1-4 gives the whole variable domain GAGVSQTPSNKVTEKGKYVELRCDPISGHTALYWYRQSLGQGPEFLIYFQGTGAADDSGLPNDRFFAVRPEGSVSTLKIQRTERGDSAVYLCASSLSGGTNEKLFFGSGTQLSVL.

This clonotype came up a few times. The junction shows a germline mismatch at one end, possibly a read error. The genes are TRBV19 and TRBJ2-7, with a tentative D call TRBD2 (5 bases). Germline CDR1 reads LNHDA; CDR2 reads SQIVND (reference sequence). The CDR3 totals 17 residues. The CDR3 reads CASSIYPPGVEELEPHF. The CDR3 nucleotides are TGTGCCAGTAGTATATACCCCCCCGGCGTCGAGGAACTAGAACCGCACTTC.

V and J are TRBV19 and TRBJ2-7; 7 nucleotides align to TRBD2. CDR3 length: 14 residues. The trim removed 4 bases at V and 0 bases at J, leaving 3 bases unmatched. Germline-derived CDR1 and CDR2 are LNHDA and SQIVND (reference sequence). CDR3 nucleotide sequence: TGTGCCAGTAGTAACAGCGGGGCCTCCTACGAGCAGTACTTC. Residues: CASSNSGASYEQYF.

This clonotype was counted only a few times. The chain has TRBV20-1 and TRBJ2-7; the match to TRBD2 covers 9 bases. V lost 3 bases and J lost 6; bases outside the gene matches: 9. CDR1 and CDR2 from the germline V gene are DFQATT and SNEGSKA (reference sequence). CDR3 length equals 14 residues. The CDR3 sequence is CSASRRLAALEQYF. As DNA, the CDR3 is TGCAGTGCTAGTCGGCGACTAGCGGCCCTCGAGCAGTACTTC.

This clonotype was counted ten times or more. The chain links TRBV20-1 to TRBJ2-1; 7 nucleotides match TRBD1. Germline V gives CDR1 DFQATT, CDR2 SNEGSKA (reference sequence). J was trimmed by 0 bases and V by 6 bases; bases with no gene match: 5. The CDR3 spans 14 residues. The CDR3 DNA is TGCAGTGCCCCAGACAGGGCCTCCTACAATGAGCAGTTCTTC. Its translation: CSAPDRASYNEQFF.

V usage is TRBV2 and J usage is TRBJ1-1, with unresolved D. Germline loops: CDR1 SNHLY, CDR2 FYNNEI. V lost 3 bases, J lost 4 bases, and 12 bases lay in between. The CDR3 is made up of 14 amino acids. CDR3 amino acids: CASSERGSPTEAFF. In DNA, the CDR3 is TGTGCCAGCAGTGAGCGGGGAAGTCCCACTGAAGCTTTCTTT.

In its sample, this clonotype was seen many times. V gene TRBV7-2 combines with J gene TRBJ2-7; D remains unclear. V gave up 5 bases and J gave up 4 bases, with 12 bases separating them. Germline V gives CDR1 SGHTA, CDR2 FQGNSA. CDR3 length: 13 amino acids. CDR3 sequence (DNA): TGTGCCAGCAGCCTCCCGGTAAATTACGAGCAGTACTTC. This sequence encodes CASSLPVNYEQYF.

This clonotype came up many times. The chain couples TRBV29-1 to TRBJ2-5; D call uncertain. Trimming left V 2 bases short and J 1 base short, with 5 bases between. CDR3 length equals 12 residues. Germline V CDR1 and CDR2: SQVTM, ANQGSEA. CDR3 nucleotides: TGCAGCGTTGAAATTAGCCAAGAGACCCAGTACTTC. Protein: CSVEISQETQYF.

The chain has TRBV5-1 and TRBJ1-6; tentative D call: TRBD1 (5 bases). Germline loops: CDR1 SGHRS, CDR2 YFSETQ. The CDR3 contains 14 residues. Trimming left V 0 bases short and J 7 bases short, with 8 bases between. The CDR3 DNA is TGCGCCAGCAGCTTGGCAGGGCGAAATTCACCCCTCCACTTT. It yields the protein CASSLAGRNSPLHF.

This clonotype has at least ten counts. V and J are TRBV3-1 and TRBJ2-5; D perhaps matches TRBD1 (5 bases). The germline gives CDR1 LGHDT, CDR2 YNNKEL (reference sequence). The CDR3 has 13 amino acids. The V end was cut by 1 base, the J end by 5 bases, with 8 bases between. The CDR3 DNA follows: TGTGCCAGCAGCCAAGCAGGGATCGAGACCCAGTACTTC. Translated: CASSQAGIETQYF.

This clonotype occurred many times. The chain links TRBV25-1 to TRBJ2-7, with D possibly matching TRBD2 (6 bases). The CDR3 is 14 residues long. Germline V gives CDR1 MGHDK, CDR2 SYGVNS. Trimming cost V 2 bases and J 3 bases, with 11 bases left between them. CDR3 residues: CASSEGGRGYEQYF. As DNA, the CDR3 is TGTGCCAGCAGTGAAGGAGGGCGAGGCTACGAGCAGTACTTC.

To note about this clonotype: A much bigger clone sits one base away, suggesting this may be a read error. The rearrangement uses TRBV20-1 and TRBJ2-1, with D uncertain. Trimming took 0 bases from V and 0 from J, leaving 12 bases between them. The germline V gene has CDR1 DFQATT and CDR2 SNEGSKA (reference sequence). The CDR3 loop spans 16 amino acids. CDR3 in DNA: TGCAGTGCTAGAGATCTGAACGGTGACTCCTACAATGAGCAGTTCTTC. As protein: CSARDLNGDSYNEQFF.

This clonotype came up many times. J is TRBJ2-3 and V is TRBV7-2, with D possibly TRBD1 on 6 matching bases. The CDR3 covers 14 residues. Germline V gives CDR1 SGHTA, CDR2 FQGNSA. Trimming shortened V by 5 bases and J by 4 bases, and 13 bases separated the two germline ends. The CDR3 nucleotides read TGTGCCAGCAGCCCTGGACAGATTCCAGATACGCAGTATTTT. Protein sequence: CASSPGQIPDTQYF.

This clonotype was counted ten times or more. The rearrangement uses TRBV4-2 and TRBJ2-1, with TRBD2 matching over 10 bases. V lost 0 bases to trimming and J lost 12 bases; unmatched junction nucleotides: 11. This CDR3 is built from 16 residues. CDR1 is LGHNA, CDR2 YNFKEQ, per germline. CDR3 in amino acids: CASSQEAGGVAGGQFF. The CDR3 DNA reads as TGTGCCAGCAGCCAAGAGGCTGGTGGGGTAGCGGGAGGGCAGTTCTTC.

There are many counts of this clonotype. V gene TRBV29-1 combines with J gene TRBJ2-3; 8 positions agree with TRBD1. The trim removed 6 bases at V and 4 bases at J, leaving 6 bases unmatched. The CDR3 length is 13 residues. The germline V gene has CDR1 SQVTM and CDR2 ANQGSEA. CDR3 DNA: TGCAGCGTGACAGGGGATCTCGCAGATACGCAGTATTTT. Translated, it gives CSVTGDLADTQYF.

The gene calls are TRBV11-2 and TRBJ1-2; maybe TRBD1 (6 bases). The CDR3 has 13 amino acids. Trimming removed 5 bases at V and 4 bases at J, with 11 bases between. Germline V lookup: CDR1 SGHAT, CDR2 FQNNGV. The CDR3 region is CASSKGQPYGYTF. DNA of the CDR3: TGTGCCAGCAGCAAAGGACAGCCCTATGGCTACACCTTC.

This clonotype was observed a few times. The chain is built from TRBV10-2 and TRBJ1-1; no firm D call. Trimming left V 2 bases short and J 1 base short, with 11 bases between. This CDR3 region has 15 residues. Germline values: CDR1 WSHSY, CDR2 SAAADI. The CDR3 DNA follows: TGCGCCAGCAGTGAGCGGGGAACGTGGAACACTGAAGCTTTCTTT. It yields the protein CASSERGTWNTEAFF.